Included here is one T cell receptor (beta chain) sequence, with context. The sample comes from a study of blood T cell repertoires in COVID-19. On the study more broadly: Collection of acute and convalescent COVID-19 samples took place in the United States, Italy and Spain. PBMCs, B-cell-depleted T cells, or T cells were the source of the cDNA or gDNA that made up the material.

Original data processing: Quantification of nucleated cells was approximated via reference gene primer amplification. Clones were sequenced by immunoSEQ multiplex PCR, and TCRdb holds only the in-frame ones, with some missing. V and J calls and clone size are copied from that table; D and trimming were computed from the DNA. The table shows about 140,000 clones, with roughly 80% occurring only once. V was pared by 9 bases and J by 3 bases, with 13 bases between. The CDR3 consists of 13 residues. This TCR came from a human donor in a cohort sampled during active COVID-19. The chain links TRBV23-1 to TRBJ2-3, with D perhaps TRBD1 (5 bases). TRBV23-1 is sorted into the ORF group, with uncertain function. Sequencing was done on a sample of peripheral blood. The CDR3 loop reads CARTQGETDTQYF. In DNA form, the CDR3 reads TGCGCCAGAACGCAGGGTGAAACAGATACGCAGTATTTT.